The T cell receptor (beta chain) under discussion was sequenced for a study of CD8 T cells in ankylosing spondylitis. With respect to this clonotype: Its antigen is as yet unknown.

General study results and limits: In ankylosing spondylitis blood, a motif of seven to nine highly homologous TCR beta variants appeared characteristic.

TCRdb redid the calling of the 5' RACE reads with MiXCR, one entry per CDR3 protein. The sample carries 75,000 to 95,000 distinct CDR3 sequences, around 8.3% recorded once. Trimming took off 7 bases at V and 7 bases at J, with 23 bases between the two ends. The CDR3 totals 15 residues. The germline CDR1 and CDR2 sequences are SGHRS and YFSETQ. The sequence came from a male donor with ankylosing spondylitis. Input material: blood, either unsorted or a sorted T cell fraction (not recorded which). This chain uses TRBV5-1 with TRBJ1-1; D remains unclear. The CDR3 protein is CASALGRNGLNEAFF. In DNA form, the CDR3 reads TGCGCCAGCGCTCTAGGAAGGAATGGGTTAAATGAAGCTTTCTTT.